This entry lists 13 T cell receptor beta chains sequenced from one sample in a study of T cells in Graves' hyperthyroidism and ophthalmopathy. TCR beta CDR3 region amplification was performed from RNA transcripts. The HTBI primer set served for first-round RT-PCR of the TCR CDR3. One entry per CDR3 protein results from TCRdb running MiXCR on the multiplex PCR reads. Of 500,000 to 600,000 distinct CDR3 sequences listed, roughly 17% are singletons. Material for sequencing was blood. The receptor set was obtained from a woman aged 18 to 35 with Graves' hyperthyroidism.

V gene TRBV11-2 combines with J gene TRBJ2-1, with TRBD1 matching 8 bases. Germline V CDR1 and CDR2: SGHAT, FQNNGV. The CDR3 has 15 amino acids. The V segment lost 2 bases and the J segment 8 bases; nucleotides outside the gene matches: 8. The CDR3 sequence: CASSLSQGALDEQFF. CDR3 DNA: TGTGCCAGCAGCTTATCCCAGGGGGCACTCGATGAGCAGTTCTTC. The whole variable domain, filled in from reference TRBV11-2 and TRBJ2-1, reads EAGVAQSPRYKIIEKRQSVAFWCNPISGHATLYWYQQILGQGPKLLIQFQNNGVVDDSQLPKDRFSAERLKGVDSTLKIQPAKLEDSAVYLCASSLSQGALDEQFFGPGTRLTVL.

The chain employs TRBV12-3 or TRBV12-4 and TRBJ1-1, with a weak D call TRBD1 (6 bases). V was shortened by 3 bases and J by 1 base, with 9 bases between the two germline ends. This CDR3 has 14 amino acids. The CDR3 spells CASSFQGQNTEAFF. Here the CDR3 DNA reads TGTGCCAGCAGTTTTCAGGGACAGAACACTGAAGCTTTCTTT.

In this sample, this clonotype turned up a few times. For the CDR3, the DNA is TGCGCCAGCAGCTTCACGGGGGGTAACACCGGGGAGCTGTTTTTT. It yields the protein CASSFTGGNTGELFF. V gene TRBV5-1 combines with J gene TRBJ2-2; 7 positions agree with TRBD2. Germline V gives CDR1 SGHRS, CDR2 YFSETQ. The CDR3 runs to 15 residues. V lost 2 bases and J lost 2; bases outside the gene matches: 3.

This clonotype was observed a few times. The CDR3 sequence is CASSFEGPLGGYTF. CDR3 nucleotides: TGTGCCAGCAGTTTCGAGGGGCCCCTGGGGGGCTACACCTTC. This sequence joins TRBV12-3 or TRBV12-4 and TRBJ1-2, with a possible D match to TRBD1 (5 bases). The CDR3 spans 14 residues. The germline V and J ends were trimmed by 3 bases and 8 bases, with 16 bases remaining between them.

In this sample, this clonotype turned up many times. The chain employs TRBV6-2 or TRBV6-3 and TRBJ2-1, with TRBD1 identical over 9 bases. V lost 1 base and J lost 3; bases outside the gene matches: 4. The CDR3 has 16 residues. Germline lookup yields CDR1 MNHEY and CDR2 SVGEGT. The CDR3 nucleotides are TGTGCCAGCAGTTACTTAGGACAGGGGAACTACAATGAGCAGTTCTTC. It yields the protein CASSYLGQGNYNEQFF.

The chain recombines TRBV6-1 with TRBJ1-5; D ambiguous. The length of the CDR3 is 14 residues. Germline CDR1 MNHNS, CDR2 SASEGT. The V end lost 7 bases, the J end lost 6 bases, and 16 bases lay between the germline ends. CDR3 DNA: TGTGCCAGCAAACCCGACCCCCCGGGTCAGCCCCAGCATTTT. Translated: CASKPDPPGQPQHF.

This clonotype was found many times. The chain joins TRBV3-1 to TRBJ2-1; TRBD2 aligns across 8 bases. CDR1 and CDR2 (germline): LGHDT, YNNKEL (reference sequence). Unmatched junction bases numbered 3, after V lost 1 base and J lost 4 bases. The CDR3 consists of 15 residues. CDR3 bases: TGTGCCAGCAGCCAAGGGGTAGCGGGGTACAATGAGCAGTTCTTC. It yields the protein CASSQGVAGYNEQFF.

Comments on this clonotype: A much bigger clone sits one base away, suggesting this may be a read error. The chain joins TRBV18 to TRBJ2-1; TRBD2 is a possible D gene (5 bases). In germline, CDR1 is KGHSH, CDR2 LQKENI. V was cut by 2 bases and J by 7 bases, with 15 bases left in between. The CDR3 consists of 15 residues. Here the CDR3 DNA reads TGTGCCAGCTCACCAAAGCGACCAGAGCGGAATGAGCAGTTCTTC. It is translated as CASSPKRPERNEQFF.

The chain links TRBV29-1 to TRBJ2-7, with 7 positions matching TRBD1. Germline values: CDR1 SQVTM, CDR2 ANQGSEA. This CDR3 comprises 14 residues. Germline trimming cut 4 bases from V and 3 bases from J; bases unmatched to any gene: 9. CDR3 residues: CSVGGADRSYEQYF. CDR3 DNA sequence: TGCAGCGTTGGAGGGGCGGACAGGAGCTACGAGCAGTACTTC.

CDR3 residues: CASSEGPLLTEAFF. In DNA form, the CDR3 reads TGTGCCAGCAGTGAGGGGCCCCTACTAACTGAAGCTTTCTTT. The gene calls are TRBV6-1 and TRBJ1-1; D might be TRBD1 (5 bases). The CDR3 is 14 amino acids. V lost 3 bases and J lost 5, with 13 bases in between. In germline, CDR1 is MNHNS, CDR2 SASEGT.

This clonotype was recorded many times. CDR3 loop: CSARDDSGSSLYEQYF. In nucleotides, the CDR3 is TGCAGTGCTAGAGACGATAGCGGGAGCAGCCTCTACGAGCAGTACTTC. V usage is TRBV20-1 and J usage is TRBJ2-7, with TRBD2 matching over 9 bases. The germline gives CDR1 DFQATT, CDR2 SNEGSKA (reference sequence). The J segment lost 3 bases and the V segment lost 0 bases, leaving 9 bases of the junction unmatched. The CDR3 has 16 amino acids.

This clonotype has a count of ten or more. The chain recombines TRBV7-9 with TRBJ2-7; 9 nucleotides agree with TRBD1. Looked up from germline, CDR1 is SEHNR and CDR2 is FQNEAQ (reference sequence). CDR3 length: 17 amino acids. J was trimmed by 4 bases and V by 5 bases; bases with no gene match: 15. The CDR3 DNA reads as TGTGCCAGCAGCACCACCCCGCCGCCGGGACAGGGATACGAGCAGTACTTC. This translates into CASSTTPPPGQGYEQYF.

This clonotype was recorded many times. The chain links TRBV20-1 to TRBJ2-1, with TRBD2 matching 11 bases. CDR1 is DFQATT and CDR2 is SNEGSKA in the germline V gene (reference sequence). The CDR3 runs to 18 residues. J gave up 1 base and V 5 bases, and 13 bases lay outside the gene matches. The CDR3 nucleotides are TGCAGTGCTGTGGATGGGGTAGCGGGAGGGCAATCCTACAATGAGCAGTTCTTC. Its protein is CSAVDGVAGGQSYNEQFF.